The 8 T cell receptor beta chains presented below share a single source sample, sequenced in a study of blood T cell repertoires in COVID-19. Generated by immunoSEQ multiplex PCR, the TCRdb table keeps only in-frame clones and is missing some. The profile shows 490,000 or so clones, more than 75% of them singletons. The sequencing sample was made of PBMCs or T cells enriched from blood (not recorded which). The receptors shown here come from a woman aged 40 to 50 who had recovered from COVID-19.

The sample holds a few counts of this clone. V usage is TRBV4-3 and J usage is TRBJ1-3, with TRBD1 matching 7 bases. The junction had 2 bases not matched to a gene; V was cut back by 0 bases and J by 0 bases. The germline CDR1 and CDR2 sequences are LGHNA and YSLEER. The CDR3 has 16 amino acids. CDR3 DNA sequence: TGCGCCAGCAGCCAAGAGGGACAGCTCTCTGGAAACACCATATATTTT. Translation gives CASSQEGQLSGNTIYF.

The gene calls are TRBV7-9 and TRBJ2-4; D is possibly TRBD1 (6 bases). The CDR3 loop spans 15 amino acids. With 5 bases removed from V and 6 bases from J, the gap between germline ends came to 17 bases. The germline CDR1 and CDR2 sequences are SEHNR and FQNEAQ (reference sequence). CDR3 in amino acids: CASSGIQGTSNIQYF. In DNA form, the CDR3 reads TGTGCCAGCAGCGGAATACAGGGTACGTCAAACATTCAGTACTTC.

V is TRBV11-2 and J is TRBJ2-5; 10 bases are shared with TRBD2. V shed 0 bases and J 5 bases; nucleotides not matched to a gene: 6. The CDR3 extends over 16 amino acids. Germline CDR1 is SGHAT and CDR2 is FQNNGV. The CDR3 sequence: CASSLDPGLASETQYF. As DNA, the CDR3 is TGTGCCAGCAGCTTAGACCCGGGACTAGCGAGTGAGACCCAGTACTTC.

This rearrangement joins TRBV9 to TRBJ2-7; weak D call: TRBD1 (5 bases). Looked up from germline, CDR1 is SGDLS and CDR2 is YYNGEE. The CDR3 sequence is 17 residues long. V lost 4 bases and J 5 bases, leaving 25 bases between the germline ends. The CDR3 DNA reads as TGTGCCAGCAGCCCCCTGCGACAGAAAGTACGTCCAAACGAGCAGTACTTC. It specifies CASSPLRQKVRPNEQYF.

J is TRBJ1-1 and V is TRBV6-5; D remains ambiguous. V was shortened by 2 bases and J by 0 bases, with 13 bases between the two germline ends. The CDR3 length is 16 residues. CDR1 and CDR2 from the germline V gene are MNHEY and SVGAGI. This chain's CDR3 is CASSYIRQFMNTEAFF. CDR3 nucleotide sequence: TGTGCCAGCAGTTACATAAGACAATTTATGAACACTGAAGCTTTCTTT.

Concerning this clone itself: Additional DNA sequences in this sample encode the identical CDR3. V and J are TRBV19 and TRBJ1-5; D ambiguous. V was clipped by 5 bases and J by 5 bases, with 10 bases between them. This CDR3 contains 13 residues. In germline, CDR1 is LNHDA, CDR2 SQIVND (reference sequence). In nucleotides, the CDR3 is TGTGCCAGTAGTTGGGCGGGCGATCAGCCCCAGCATTTT. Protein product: CASSWAGDQPQHF.

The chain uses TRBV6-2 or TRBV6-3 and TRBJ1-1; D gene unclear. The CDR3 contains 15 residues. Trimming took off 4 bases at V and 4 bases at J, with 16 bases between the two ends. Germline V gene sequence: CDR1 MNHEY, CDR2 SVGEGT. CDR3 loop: CASSLSHGLFTEAFF. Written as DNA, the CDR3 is TGTGCCAGCAGTTTATCACACGGACTCTTCACTGAAGCTTTCTTT.

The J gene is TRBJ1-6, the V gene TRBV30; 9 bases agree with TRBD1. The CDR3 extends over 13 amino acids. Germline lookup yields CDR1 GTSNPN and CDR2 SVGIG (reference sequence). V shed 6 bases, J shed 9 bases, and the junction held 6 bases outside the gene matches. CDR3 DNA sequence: TGTGCCTGTACCGGGACAGGGAGTTCACCCCTCCACTTT. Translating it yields CACTGTGSSPLHF. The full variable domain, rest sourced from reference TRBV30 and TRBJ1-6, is SQTIHQWPATLVQPVGSPLSLECTVEGTSNPNLYWYRQAAGRGLQLLFYSVGIGQISSEVPQNLSASRPQDRQFILSSKKLLLSDSGFYLCACTGTGSSPLHFGNGTRLTVT.